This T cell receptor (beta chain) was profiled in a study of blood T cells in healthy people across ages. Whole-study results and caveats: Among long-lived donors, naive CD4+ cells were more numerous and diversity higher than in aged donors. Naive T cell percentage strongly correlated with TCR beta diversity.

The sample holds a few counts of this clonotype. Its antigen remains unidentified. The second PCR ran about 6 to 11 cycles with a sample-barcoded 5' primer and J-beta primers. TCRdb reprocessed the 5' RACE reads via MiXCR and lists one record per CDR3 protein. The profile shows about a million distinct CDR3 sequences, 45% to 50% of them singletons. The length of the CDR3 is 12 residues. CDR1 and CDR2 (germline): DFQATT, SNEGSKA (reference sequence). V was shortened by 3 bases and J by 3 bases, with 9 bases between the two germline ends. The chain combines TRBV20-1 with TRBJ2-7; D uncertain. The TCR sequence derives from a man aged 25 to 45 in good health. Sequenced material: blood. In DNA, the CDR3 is TGCAGTGCTAGGTCCGGCGGCTACGAGCAGTACTTC. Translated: CSARSGGYEQYF.